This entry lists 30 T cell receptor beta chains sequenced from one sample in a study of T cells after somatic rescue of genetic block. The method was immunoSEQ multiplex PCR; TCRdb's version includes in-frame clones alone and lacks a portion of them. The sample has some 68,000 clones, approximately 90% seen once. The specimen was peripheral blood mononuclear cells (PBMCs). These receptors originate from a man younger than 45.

CDR3 nucleotides: TGTGCCAGCAGCTCCCTTGGTTTCAATGAGCAGTTCTTC. Protein product: CASSSLGFNEQFF. The J gene is TRBJ2-1, the V gene TRBV7-9; D is ambiguous. The CDR3 covers 13 residues. Per the germline V gene, CDR1 is SEHNR and CDR2 is FQNEAQ (reference sequence). Trimming stripped 4 bases from V and 6 bases from J, with 10 bases between. Complete variable domain (other parts from reference TRBV7-9 and TRBJ2-1): DTGVSQNPRHKITKRGQNVTFRCDPISEHNRLYWYRQTLGQGPEFLTYFQNEAQLEKSRLLSDRFSAERPKGSFSTLEIQRTEQGDSAMYLCASSSLGFNEQFFGPGTRLTVL.

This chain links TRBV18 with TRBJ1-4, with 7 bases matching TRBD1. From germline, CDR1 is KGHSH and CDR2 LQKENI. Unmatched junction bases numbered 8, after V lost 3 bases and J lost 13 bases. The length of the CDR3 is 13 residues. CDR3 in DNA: TGTGCCAGCTCACCCCCCCCAGGGGGACTACTGTTTTTT. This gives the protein CASSPPPGGLLFF.

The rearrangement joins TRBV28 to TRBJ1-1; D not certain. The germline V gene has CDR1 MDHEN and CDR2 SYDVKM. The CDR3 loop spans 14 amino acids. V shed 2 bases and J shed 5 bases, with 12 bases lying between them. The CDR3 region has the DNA TGTGCCAGCAGTTTAGTGGTCCCAAGGACTGAAGCTTTCTTT. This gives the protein CASSLVVPRTEAFF. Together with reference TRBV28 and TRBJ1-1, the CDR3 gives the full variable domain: DVKVTQSSRYLVKRTGEKVFLECVQDMDHENMFWYRQDPGLGLRLIYFSYDVKMKEKGDIPEGYSVSREKKERFSLILESASTNQTSMYLCASSLVVPRTEAFFGQGTRLTVV.

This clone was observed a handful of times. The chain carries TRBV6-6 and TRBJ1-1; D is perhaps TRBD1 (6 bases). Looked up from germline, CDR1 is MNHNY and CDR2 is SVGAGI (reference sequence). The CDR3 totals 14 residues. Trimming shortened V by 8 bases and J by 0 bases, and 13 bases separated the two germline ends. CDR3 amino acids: CASGRGYLNTEAFF. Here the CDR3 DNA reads TGTGCCAGCGGCAGGGGCTATTTGAACACTGAAGCTTTCTTT.

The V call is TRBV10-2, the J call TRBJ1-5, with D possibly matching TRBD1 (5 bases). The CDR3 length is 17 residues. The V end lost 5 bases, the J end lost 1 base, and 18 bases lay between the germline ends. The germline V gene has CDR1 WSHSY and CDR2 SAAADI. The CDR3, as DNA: TGCGCCAGCAGTTCACTGAGCCGGGGACTAAGCAATCAGCCCCAGCATTTT. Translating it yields CASSSLSRGLSNQPQHF.

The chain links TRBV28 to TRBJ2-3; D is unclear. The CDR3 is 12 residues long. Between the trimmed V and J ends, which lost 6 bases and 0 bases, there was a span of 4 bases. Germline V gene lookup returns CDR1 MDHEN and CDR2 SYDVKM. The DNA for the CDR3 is TGTGCCAGCAGGACAAGCACAGATACGCAGTATTTT. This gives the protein CASRTSTDTQYF.

CDR3 DNA: TGTGCCACCGGGGACAGTAAAAGAAATGGCTACACCTTC. This gives the protein CATGDSKRNGYTF. This chain connects TRBV25-1 to TRBJ1-2, with 7 bases aligning to TRBD1. Trimming cost V 10 bases and J 6 bases; bases outside gene matches: 11. Germline CDR1 is MGHDK and CDR2 is SYGVNS. The CDR3 sequence is 13 residues long.

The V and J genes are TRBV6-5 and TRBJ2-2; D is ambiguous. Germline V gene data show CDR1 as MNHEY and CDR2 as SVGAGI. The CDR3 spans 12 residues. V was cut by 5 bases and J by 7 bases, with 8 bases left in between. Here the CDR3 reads CASSQDGGELFF. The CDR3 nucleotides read TGTGCCAGCAGTCAAGATGGCGGGGAGCTGTTTTTT.

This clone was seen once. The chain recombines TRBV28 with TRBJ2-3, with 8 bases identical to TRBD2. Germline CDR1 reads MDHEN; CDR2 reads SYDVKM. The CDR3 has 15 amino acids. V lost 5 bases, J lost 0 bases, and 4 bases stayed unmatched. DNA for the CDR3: TGTGCCAGCAGTCGAGCGGGAGTGAGCACAGATACGCAGTATTTT. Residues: CASSRAGVSTDTQYF.

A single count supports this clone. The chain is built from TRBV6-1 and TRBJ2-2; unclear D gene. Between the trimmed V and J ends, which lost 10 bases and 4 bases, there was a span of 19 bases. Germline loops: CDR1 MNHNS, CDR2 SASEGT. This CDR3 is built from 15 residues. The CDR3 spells CAIIQPSRGTGELFF. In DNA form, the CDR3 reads TGTGCCATAATACAACCGAGCAGAGGCACCGGGGAGCTGTTTTTT.

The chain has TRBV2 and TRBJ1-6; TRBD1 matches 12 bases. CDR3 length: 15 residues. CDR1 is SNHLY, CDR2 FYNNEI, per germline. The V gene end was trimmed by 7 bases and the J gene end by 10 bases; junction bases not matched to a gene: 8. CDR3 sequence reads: CASTGTGGGNSPLHF. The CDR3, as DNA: TGTGCCAGCACCGGGACAGGGGGCGGGAACTCACCCCTCCACTTT.

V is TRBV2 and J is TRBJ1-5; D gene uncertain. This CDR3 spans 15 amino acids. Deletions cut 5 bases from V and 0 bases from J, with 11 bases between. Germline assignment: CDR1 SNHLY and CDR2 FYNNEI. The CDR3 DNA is TGTGCCAGCAGTTATGACGGGCATAGCAATCAGCCCCAGCATTTT. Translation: CASSYDGHSNQPQHF.

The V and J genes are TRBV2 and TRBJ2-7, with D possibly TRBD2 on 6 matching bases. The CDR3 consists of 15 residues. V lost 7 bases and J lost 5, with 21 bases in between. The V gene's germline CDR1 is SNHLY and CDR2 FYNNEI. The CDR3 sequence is CASTPEVGGWNEQYF. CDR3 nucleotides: TGTGCCAGCACCCCTGAGGTGGGGGGATGGAACGAGCAGTACTTC.

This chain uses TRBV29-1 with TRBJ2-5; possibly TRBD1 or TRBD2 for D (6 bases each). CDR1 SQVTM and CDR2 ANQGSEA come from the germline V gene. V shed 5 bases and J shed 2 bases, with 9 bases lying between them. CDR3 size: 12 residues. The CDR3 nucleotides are TGCAGCGTTCAGGGGACTCAAGAGACCCAGTACTTC. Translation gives CSVQGTQETQYF.

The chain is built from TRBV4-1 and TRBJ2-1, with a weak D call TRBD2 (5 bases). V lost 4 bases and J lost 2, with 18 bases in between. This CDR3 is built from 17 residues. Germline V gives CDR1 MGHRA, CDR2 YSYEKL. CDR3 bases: TGCGCCAGCAGCCTCGGGATGCGGGCGCAAACCTACAATGAGCAGTTCTTC. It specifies CASSLGMRAQTYNEQFF.

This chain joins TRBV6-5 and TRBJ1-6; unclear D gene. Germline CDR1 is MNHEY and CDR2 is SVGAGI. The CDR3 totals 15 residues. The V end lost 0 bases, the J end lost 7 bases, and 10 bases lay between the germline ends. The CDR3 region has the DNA TGTGCCAGCAGTTACTCCGCCAGGACCAATTCACCCCTCCACTTT. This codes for CASSYSARTNSPLHF.

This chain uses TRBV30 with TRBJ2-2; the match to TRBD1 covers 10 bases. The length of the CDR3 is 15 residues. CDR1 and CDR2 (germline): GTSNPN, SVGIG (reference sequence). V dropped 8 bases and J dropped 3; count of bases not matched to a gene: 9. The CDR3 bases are TGTGCCACCCGAACCGGGACAGGGGACACCGGGGAGCTGTTTTTT. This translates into CATRTGTGDTGELFF.

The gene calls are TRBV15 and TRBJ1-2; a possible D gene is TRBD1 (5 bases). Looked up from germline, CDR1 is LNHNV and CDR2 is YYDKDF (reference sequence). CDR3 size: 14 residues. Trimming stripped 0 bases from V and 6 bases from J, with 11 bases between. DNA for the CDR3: TGTGCCACCAGCAGAGATCGTACAGGTCATGGCTACACCTTC. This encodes CATSRDRTGHGYTF. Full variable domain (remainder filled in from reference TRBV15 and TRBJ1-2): DAMVIQNPRYQVTQFGKPVTLSCSQTLNHNVMYWYQQKSSQAPKLLFHYYDKDFNNEADTPDNFQSRRPNTSFCFLDIRSPGLGDTAMYLCATSRDRTGHGYTFGSGTRLTVV.

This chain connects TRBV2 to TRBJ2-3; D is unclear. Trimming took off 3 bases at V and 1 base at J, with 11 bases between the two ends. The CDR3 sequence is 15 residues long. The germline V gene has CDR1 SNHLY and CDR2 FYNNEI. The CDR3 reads CASSDQLLGTDTQYF. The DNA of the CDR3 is TGTGCCAGCAGTGACCAACTATTGGGCACAGATACGCAGTATTTT.

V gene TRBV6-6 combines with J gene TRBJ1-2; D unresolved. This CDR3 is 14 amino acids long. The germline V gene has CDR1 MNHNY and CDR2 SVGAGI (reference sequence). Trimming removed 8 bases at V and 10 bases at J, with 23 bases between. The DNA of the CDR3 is TGTGCCAGCTCAATCCTGGGCCGGAACTACGACTACACCTTC. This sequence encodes CASSILGRNYDYTF.

This chain's CDR3 is CASRDLGTDTQYF. The CDR3 DNA reads as TGTGCCAGCAGGGACCTTGGCACAGATACGCAGTATTTT. The chain is built from TRBV7-9 and TRBJ2-3; D unresolved. This CDR3 comprises 13 residues. Per germline, CDR1 SEHNR and CDR2 FQNEAQ (reference sequence). V gave up 6 bases and J gave up 1 base, with 8 bases separating them. The full variable domain, with the rest looked up from reference TRBV7-9 and TRBJ2-3, is DTGVSQNPRHKITKRGQNVTFRCDPISEHNRLYWYRQTLGQGPEFLTYFQNEAQLEKSRLLSDRFSAERPKGSFSTLEIQRTEQGDSAMYLCASRDLGTDTQYFGPGTRLTVL.

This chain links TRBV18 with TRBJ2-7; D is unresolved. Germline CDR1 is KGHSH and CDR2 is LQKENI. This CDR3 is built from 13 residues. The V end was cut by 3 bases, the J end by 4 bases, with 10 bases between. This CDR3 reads CASSPVRTYEQYF. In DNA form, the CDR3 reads TGTGCCAGCTCACCGGTCAGAACTTACGAGCAGTACTTC. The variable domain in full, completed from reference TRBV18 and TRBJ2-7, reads NAGVMQNPRHLVRRRGQEARLRCSPMKGHSHVYWYRQLPEEGLKFMVYLQKENIIDESGMPKERFSAEFPKEGPSILRIQQVVRGDSAAYFCASSPVRTYEQYFGPGTRLTVT.

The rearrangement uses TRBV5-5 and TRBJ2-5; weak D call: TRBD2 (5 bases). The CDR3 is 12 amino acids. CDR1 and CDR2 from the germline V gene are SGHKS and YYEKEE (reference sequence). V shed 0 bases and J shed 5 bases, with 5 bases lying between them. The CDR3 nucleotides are TGTGCCAGCAGCTTGGCGGGGGAGACCCAGTACTTC. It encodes CASSLAGETQYF. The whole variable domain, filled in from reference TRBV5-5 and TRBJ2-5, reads DAGVTQSPTHLIKTRGQQVTLRCSPISGHKSVSWYQQVLGQGPQFIFQYYEKEERGRGNFPDRFSARQFPNYSSELNVNALLLGDSALYLCASSLAGETQYFGPGTRLLVL.

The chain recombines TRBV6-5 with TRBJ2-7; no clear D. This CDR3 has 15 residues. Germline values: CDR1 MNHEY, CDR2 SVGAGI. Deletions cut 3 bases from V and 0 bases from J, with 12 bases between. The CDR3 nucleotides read TGTGCCAGCAGTTATCTACGCGGAAGCTCCTACGAGCAGTACTTC. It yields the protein CASSYLRGSSYEQYF.

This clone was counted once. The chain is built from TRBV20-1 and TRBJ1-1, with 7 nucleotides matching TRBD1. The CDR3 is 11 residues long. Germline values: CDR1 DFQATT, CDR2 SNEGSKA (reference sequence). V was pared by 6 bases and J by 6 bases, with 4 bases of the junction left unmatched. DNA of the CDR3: TGCAGTGCAGCGGGGACAGCTGAAGCTTTCTTT. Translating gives CSAAGTAEAFF.

CDR3 sequence: CASSYSRGGRNSPLHF. Here the CDR3 DNA reads TGTGCCAGCAGTTACTCCCGGGGGGGGCGTAATTCACCCCTCCACTTT. The chain combines TRBV6-5 with TRBJ1-6, with D maybe TRBD1 (6 bases). CDR3 length equals 16 residues. Trimming stripped 0 bases from V and 6 bases from J, with 12 bases between. CDR1 and CDR2 from the germline V gene are MNHEY and SVGAGI.

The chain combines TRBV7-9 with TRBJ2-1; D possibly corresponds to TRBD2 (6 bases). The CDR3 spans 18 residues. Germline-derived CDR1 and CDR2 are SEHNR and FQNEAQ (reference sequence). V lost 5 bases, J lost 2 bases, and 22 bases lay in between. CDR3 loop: CASSKTGTVYSAYNEQFF. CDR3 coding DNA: TGTGCCAGCAGCAAAACCGGGACTGTGTATTCGGCCTACAATGAGCAGTTCTTC.

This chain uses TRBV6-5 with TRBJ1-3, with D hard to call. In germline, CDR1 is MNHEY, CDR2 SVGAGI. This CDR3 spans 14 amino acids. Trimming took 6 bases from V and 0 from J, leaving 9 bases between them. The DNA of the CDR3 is TGTGCCAGCAGAGGCTTAAGCTCTGGAAACACCATATATTTT. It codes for CASRGLSSGNTIYF.

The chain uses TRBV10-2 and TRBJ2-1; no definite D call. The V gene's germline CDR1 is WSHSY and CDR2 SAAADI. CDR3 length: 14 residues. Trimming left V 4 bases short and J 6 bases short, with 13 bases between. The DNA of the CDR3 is TGCGCCAGCAGTGCTAGAGTTGATAGCAATGAGCAGTTCTTC. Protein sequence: CASSARVDSNEQFF.

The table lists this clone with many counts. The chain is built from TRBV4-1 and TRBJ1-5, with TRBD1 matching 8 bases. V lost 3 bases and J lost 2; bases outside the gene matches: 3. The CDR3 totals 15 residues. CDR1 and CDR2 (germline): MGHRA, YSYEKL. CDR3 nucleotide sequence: TGCGCCAGCAGCCAGACAGGGGCTGGCAATCAGCCCCAGCATTTT. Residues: CASSQTGAGNQPQHF.